The rows below give T cell receptor beta chains drawn from one sample of a study of blood T cell repertoires in COVID-19. Using immunoSEQ multiplex PCR, the repertoire was profiled, and TCRdb retains in-frame clones only, with some absent. The data show fewer than 300,000 clones, roughly 90% seen once. Sample: peripheral blood. The source of these receptors is a woman aged 25 to 39 with COVID-19, enrolled during active disease. Each CDR3 is given with its conserved first and last residue.

V gene: TRBV19
J gene: TRBJ1-1
CDR3 length: 16
CDR3 protein: CASSIATARVNTEAFF

V gene: TRBV6-6
J gene: TRBJ1-1
CDR3 length: 14
CDR3 protein: CASRVGVGSTEAFF

V gene: TRBV5-4
J gene: TRBJ2-1
CDR3 length: 12
CDR3 protein: CASSPDYNEQFF

V gene: TRBV28
J gene: TRBJ2-2
CDR3 length: 15
CDR3 protein: CASSLRTGGAGELFF

V gene: TRBV6-5
J gene: TRBJ2-5
CDR3 length: 15
CDR3 protein: CASSYSPRGQETQYF

V gene: TRBV9
J gene: TRBJ1-1
CDR3 length: 13
CDR3 protein: CASSVQGNTEAFF

V gene: TRBV9
J gene: TRBJ1-4
CDR3 length: 15
CDR3 protein: CASSSSRGPGEKLFF

V gene: TRBV5-4
J gene: TRBJ2-1
CDR3 length: 14
CDR3 protein: CASSLAKRGNEQFF

V gene: TRBV9
J gene: TRBJ2-1
CDR3 length: 18
CDR3 protein: CASSTGLAGVGSYNEQFF

V gene: TRBV19
J gene: TRBJ1-2
CDR3 length: 15
CDR3 protein: CASSTQGGGSYGYTF

V gene: TRBV5-5
J gene: TRBJ2-4
CDR3 length: 14
CDR3 protein: CASSWTRGMDIQYF

V gene: TRBV29-1
J gene: TRBJ2-2
CDR3 length: 12
CDR3 protein: CSVDRNTGELFF

V gene: TRBV5-6
J gene: TRBJ1-2
CDR3 length: 16
CDR3 protein: CASSLPGQRINYGYTF

V gene: TRBV3-1/TRBV3-2
J gene: TRBJ1-2
CDR3 length: 15
CDR3 protein: CASSQDSTGLYGYTF

V gene: TRBV19
J gene: TRBJ1-2
CDR3 length: 15
CDR3 protein: CASSIDAAGNRGYTF

V gene: TRBV2
J gene: TRBJ2-3
CDR3 length: 15
CDR3 protein: CASRDRGSASDTQYF

V gene: TRBV10-1
J gene: TRBJ2-1
CDR3 length: 14
CDR3 protein: CASSVAGVGNEQFF

V gene: TRBV19
J gene: TRBJ2-1
CDR3 length: 13
CDR3 protein: CASSRDRVGEQFF

V gene: TRBV19
J gene: TRBJ1-1
CDR3 length: 14
CDR3 protein: CASSIGGFGDEAFF

V gene: TRBV7-8
J gene: TRBJ1-2
CDR3 length: 14
CDR3 protein: CASSSGQSNYGYTF

V gene: TRBV19
J gene: TRBJ2-4
CDR3 length: 12
CDR3 protein: CASSMRDRALYF

V gene: TRBV5-1
J gene: TRBJ2-1
CDR3 length: 14
CDR3 protein: CASSPGVSYNEQFF

V gene: TRBV19
J gene: TRBJ1-2
CDR3 length: 12
CDR3 protein: CASSIQDYGYTF

V gene: TRBV18
J gene: TRBJ1-2
CDR3 length: 13
CDR3 protein: CASSPVENYGYTF

V gene: TRBV5-1
J gene: TRBJ2-7
CDR3 length: 14
CDR3 protein: CASSPIGGIYEQYF

V gene: TRBV29-1
J gene: TRBJ1-3
CDR3 length: 14
CDR3 protein: CSVELGNSGNTIYF

V gene: TRBV4-2
J gene: TRBJ1-5
CDR3 length: 14
CDR3 protein: CASSQVAGGQPQHF

V gene: TRBV6-1
J gene: TRBJ2-5
CDR3 length: 15
CDR3 protein: CASRVPGQGKETQYF

V gene: TRBV12-5
J gene: TRBJ2-1
CDR3 length: 13
CDR3 protein: CASGAGEGNEQFF

V gene: TRBV2
J gene: TRBJ1-5
CDR3 length: 12
CDR3 protein: CASRPTGGPQHF

V gene: TRBV12-3/TRBV12-4
J gene: TRBJ1-1
CDR3 length: 13
CDR3 protein: CASSLSVNTEAFF

V gene: TRBV2
J gene: TRBJ2-7
CDR3 length: 14
CDR3 protein: CASSILAGEDEQYF

V gene: TRBV28
J gene: TRBJ1-2
CDR3 length: 18
CDR3 protein: CASSVMWDRGTRGGGYTF

V gene: TRBV6-1
J gene: TRBJ1-2
CDR3 length: 13
CDR3 protein: CASSEQAENGYTF

V gene: TRBV19
J gene: TRBJ2-5
CDR3 length: 17
CDR3 protein: CASSLSTSGSPSETQYF

V gene: TRBV19
J gene: TRBJ2-1
CDR3 length: 13
CDR3 protein: CASRQGSYNEQFF

V gene: TRBV29-1
J gene: TRBJ2-3
CDR3 length: 13
CDR3 protein: CSGRDRVTDTQYF

V gene: TRBV3-1/TRBV3-2
J gene: TRBJ2-1
CDR3 length: 16
CDR3 protein: CASSQDVGQGYNEQFF

V gene: TRBV28
J gene: TRBJ2-1
CDR3 length: 14
CDR3 protein: CASRTSGTYNEQFF

V gene: TRBV25-1
J gene: TRBJ1-1
CDR3 length: 14
CDR3 protein: CASSVGQARTEAFF

V gene: TRBV10-2
J gene: TRBJ1-4
CDR3 length: 14
CDR3 protein: CASSELDRNEKLFF

V gene: TRBV2
J gene: TRBJ2-3
CDR3 length: 14
CDR3 protein: CASKTGTVTDTQYF

V gene: TRBV30
J gene: TRBJ2-1
CDR3 length: 16
CDR3 protein: CAWSGGLAGGYNEQFF

V gene: TRBV3-1/TRBV3-2
J gene: TRBJ1-4
CDR3 length: 16
CDR3 protein: CASSQDRTGQTGKLFF

V gene: TRBV6-5
J gene: TRBJ1-3
CDR3 length: 14
CDR3 protein: CASSAGASGNTIYF